One and the same sample provided the 26 T cell receptor beta chains below, sequenced in a study of blood T cell repertoires in COVID-19. Clones were read by immunoSEQ multiplex PCR, and TCRdb kept only the in-frame ones, dropping some. Of a few hundred thousand clones listed, about 90% are singletons. Sequencing was performed on peripheral blood. The receptors were sampled from a young man who had recovered from COVID-19.

V and J are TRBV19 and TRBJ1-5; unclear D gene. V was pared by 5 bases and J by 3 bases, with 17 bases between. Germline CDR1 reads LNHDA; CDR2 reads SQIVND (reference sequence). CDR3 length: 16 amino acids. The CDR3 protein is CASSGGREGYNQPQHF. Here the CDR3 DNA reads TGTGCCAGTAGTGGCGGGAGGGAAGGGTACAATCAGCCCCAGCATTTT.

This chain connects TRBV4-1 to TRBJ1-1; a possible D gene is TRBD1 (6 bases). The germline CDR1 and CDR2 sequences are MGHRA and YSYEKL. CDR3 length equals 16 residues. Trimming shortened V by 1 base and J by 2 bases, and 14 bases separated the two germline ends. The CDR3 loop reads CASSQGGGPFNTEAFF. CDR3 nucleotides: TGCGCCAGCAGCCAAGGGGGGGGGCCCTTCAACACTGAAGCTTTCTTT.

The V call is TRBV7-3, the J call TRBJ2-2; D is perhaps TRBD1 (7 bases). CDR1 and CDR2 (germline): SGHTA, FQGTGA. The CDR3 is made up of 20 amino acids. With 4 bases removed from V and 7 bases from J, the gap between germline ends came to 31 bases. CDR3: CASSSPSEGVTGASNGELFF. The CDR3 nucleotides read TGTGCCAGCAGCTCGCCGTCGGAGGGTGTTACAGGGGCCTCCAACGGGGAGCTGTTTTTT. Supplemented by reference TRBV7-3 and TRBJ2-2, the full variable domain reads GAGVSQTPSNKVTEKGKYVELRCDPISGHTALYWYRQSLGQGPEFLIYFQGTGAADDSGLPNDRFFAVRPEGSVSTLKIQRTERGDSAVYLCASSSPSEGVTGASNGELFFGEGSRLTVL.

The J gene is TRBJ1-4, the V gene TRBV19, with D perhaps TRBD1 (6 bases). V was cut by 5 bases and J by 7 bases, with 20 bases left in between. Germline CDR1 LNHDA, CDR2 SQIVND (reference sequence). This CDR3 spans 16 amino acids. In nucleotides, the CDR3 is TGTGCCAGTAGTGCCTGGGACATCAGGGGATCTGAAAAACTGTTTTTT. Translating it yields CASSAWDIRGSEKLFF.

Concerning this clone: The same CDR3 also results from other DNA sequences found in this sample. The genes are TRBV4-1 and TRBJ2-3; D is possibly TRBD2 (6 bases). Germline V gene data show CDR1 as MGHRA and CDR2 as YSYEKL. The CDR3 has 16 residues. The V gene lost 1 base and the J gene lost 0 bases, with 11 bases spanning the gap. The CDR3 region has the DNA TGCGCCAGCAGCCAAGTGGCAGGGACTAGCACAGATACGCAGTATTTT. This codes for CASSQVAGTSTDTQYF.

This sequence joins TRBV19 and TRBJ1-1; D unclear. Deletions cut 3 bases from V and 8 bases from J, with 10 bases between. The CDR3 consists of 12 residues. Germline CDR1 and CDR2: LNHDA and SQIVND (reference sequence). CDR3 nucleotides: TGTGCCAGTAGTATTCTAGGTTACGAAGCTTTCTTT. Translation gives CASSILGYEAFF.

This clone came up many times. This sequence joins TRBV7-9 and TRBJ1-5; tentative D call: TRBD1 (6 bases). Per germline, CDR1 SEHNR and CDR2 FQNEAQ (reference sequence). The CDR3 length is 16 residues. Trimming stripped 5 bases from V and 6 bases from J, with 20 bases between. CDR3: CASSQSGGAVPQPQHF. The CDR3 bases are TGTGCCAGCAGCCAAAGTGGGGGGGCAGTCCCTCAGCCCCAGCATTTT.

The CDR3 loop reads CASSLLLAGADTQYF. DNA for the CDR3: TGTGCCAGCAGTTTACTACTAGCGGGAGCAGATACGCAGTATTTT. This chain connects TRBV27 to TRBJ2-3, with 11 bases fitting TRBD2. The CDR3 runs 15 residues. J lost 4 bases, V lost 2 bases, and 2 bases had no gene match. Germline V lookup: CDR1 MNHEY, CDR2 SMNVEV (reference sequence).

This rearrangement joins TRBV25-1 to TRBJ1-3; no definite D call. The CDR3 sequence is 15 residues long. Germline V gene data show CDR1 as MGHDK and CDR2 as SYGVNS. V was cut by 5 bases and J by 4 bases, with 15 bases left in between. Written as DNA, the CDR3 is TGTGCCAGCAGTCTTGGGCGCATGGAAGGAAACACCATATATTTT. Its translation: CASSLGRMEGNTIYF.

The chain carries TRBV30 and TRBJ2-1; 8 bases are a match to TRBD2. From germline, CDR1 is GTSNPN and CDR2 SVGIG (reference sequence). Trimming at V came to 0 bases and at J to 9 bases, leaving 7 bases not matched to a gene. There are 14 residues in the CDR3. CDR3 nucleotide sequence: TGTGCCTGGAGTGTAAAGGCGGGAGGCGGTGAGCAGTTCTTC. It is translated as CAWSVKAGGGEQFF. The full variable domain, in which reference TRBV30 and TRBJ2-1 provide the parts outside the CDR3, is SQTIHQWPATLVQPVGSPLSLECTVEGTSNPNLYWYRQAAGRGLQLLFYSVGIGQISSEVPQNLSASRPQDRQFILSSKKLLLSDSGFYLCAWSVKAGGGEQFFGPGTRLTVL.

The chain carries TRBV5-1 and TRBJ2-4; 7 bases map to TRBD1. Germline-derived CDR1 and CDR2 are SGHRS and YFSETQ. V lost 3 bases, J lost 8 bases, and 17 bases stayed unmatched. The CDR3 is 17 amino acids. The CDR3: CASSSAAGGQGDDIQYF. Here the CDR3 DNA reads TGCGCCAGCAGCTCCGCGGCTGGTGGTCAGGGGGATGACATTCAGTACTTC. The complete variable domain, with remaining parts taken from reference TRBV5-1 and TRBJ2-4, reads KAGVTQTPRYLIKTRGQQVTLSCSPISGHRSVSWYQQTPGQGLQFLFEYFSETQRNKGNFPGRFSGRQFSNSRSEMNVSTLELGDSALYLCASSSAAGGQGDDIQYFGAGTRLSVL.

In this sample, this clone turned up once. The chain recombines TRBV9 with TRBJ2-2; TRBD2 is a possible D gene (6 bases). Germline-derived CDR1 and CDR2 are SGDLS and YYNGEE. Deletions cut 6 bases from V and 7 bases from J, with 13 bases between. CDR3 length: 13 residues. The CDR3 DNA is TGTGCCAGCAAGTTAGGAGGGGACGGGGAGCTGTTTTTT. This encodes CASKLGGDGELFF.

The chain has TRBV10-3 and TRBJ1-6, with 8 bases that match TRBD1. The germline CDR1 and CDR2 sequences are ENHRY and SYGVKD. There are 17 residues in the CDR3. V trimming: 0 bases; J trimming: 7 bases; junction bases outside the gene matches: 8. CDR3 sequence: CAISESPGGFSNSPLHF. In DNA form, the CDR3 reads TGTGCCATCAGTGAGTCTCCAGGGGGCTTTTCCAATTCACCCCTCCACTTT.

The J gene is TRBJ1-5, the V gene TRBV5-6; 7 nucleotides agree with TRBD1. CDR3 length: 14 residues. Losses at the gene ends were 5 bases for V and 7 bases for J; bases not matched to a gene: 9. From germline, CDR1 is SGHDT and CDR2 YYEEEE. Here the CDR3 DNA reads TGTGCCAGCAGAAGGGGGCCGGTTCGGCAGCCCCAGCATTTT. Protein sequence: CASRRGPVRQPQHF.

The chain joins TRBV2 to TRBJ2-7; 9 bases map to TRBD2. Per germline, CDR1 SNHLY and CDR2 FYNNEI. Trimming cost V 7 bases and J 7 bases; bases outside gene matches: 14. The CDR3 contains 15 residues. The CDR3 DNA reads as TGTGCCAGCATTTCCACCGGGACTAGCACGAGTGAGCAGTACTTC. Its protein product is CASISTGTSTSEQYF.

The chain employs TRBV15 and TRBJ1-4; D not certain. Germline V gene lookup returns CDR1 LNHNV and CDR2 YYDKDF (reference sequence). This CDR3 is built from 16 residues. V dropped 2 bases and J dropped 7 bases, with 17 bases sitting between them. The CDR3 bases are TGTGCCACCAGCAGAACCCCCCACGAGGGCGGTGAAAAACTGTTTTTT. It encodes CATSRTPHEGGEKLFF.

The table lists this clone with a count of one. The chain links TRBV7-6 to TRBJ1-1, with TRBD1 identical over 7 bases. CDR1 is SGHVS, CDR2 FNYEAQ, per germline. V lost 5 bases, J lost 4 bases, and 10 bases stayed unmatched. The CDR3 length is 15 residues. CDR3 DNA sequence: TGTGCCAGCAGCACAGGGGCGGGAGGAGGCACTGAAGCTTTCTTT. Translating gives CASSTGAGGGTEAFF.

This sequence joins TRBV5-6 and TRBJ1-1, with 7 positions matching TRBD1. The CDR3 totals 13 residues. After removal of 4 bases from V and 7 bases from J, the junction contained 7 bases not matched to a gene. CDR1 is SGHDT and CDR2 is YYEEEE in the germline V gene. In nucleotides, the CDR3 is TGTGCCAGCAGCCAGGGACAGTGGAATGAAGCTTTCTTT. This sequence encodes CASSQGQWNEAFF.

This clone was recorded only once. The chain couples TRBV6-2 or TRBV6-3 to TRBJ2-7, with D perhaps TRBD1 (6 bases). Between the trimmed V and J ends, which lost 5 bases and 1 base, there was a span of 9 bases. This CDR3 spans 13 amino acids. CDR1 and CDR2 (germline): MNHEY, SVGEGT. CDR3 loop: CASSLGHSYEQYF. The CDR3 DNA reads as TGTGCCAGCAGTCTGGGACATTCCTACGAGCAGTACTTC.

In its sample, this clone was seen many times. The V gene is TRBV14, the J gene TRBJ2-6, with 10 bases identical to TRBD2. V gave up 4 bases and J gave up 0 bases; unmatched junction bases: 3. Per the germline V gene, CDR1 is SGHDN and CDR2 is FVKESK. The CDR3 contains 17 residues. Written as DNA, the CDR3 is TGTGCCAGCAGCCGGCTAGCGGGGGTCTCTGGGGCCAACGTCCTGACTTTC. This codes for CASSRLAGVSGANVLTF.

This rearrangement joins TRBV5-1 to TRBJ1-1; 10 positions match TRBD1. With V trimmed by 2 bases and J by 1 base, 5 bases remained unmatched. This CDR3 has 16 amino acids. Germline V CDR1 and CDR2: SGHRS, YFSETQ. CDR3 sequence reads: CASSFGDRGSNTEAFF. The CDR3 DNA follows: TGCGCCAGCAGCTTTGGGGACAGGGGATCGAACACTGAAGCTTTCTTT.

The CDR3 protein is CASSLGGFSGNTIYF. The CDR3, as DNA: TGTGCCAGCAGCTTGGGGGGTTTCTCTGGAAACACCATATATTTT. The chain combines TRBV11-3 with TRBJ1-3, with D tentatively TRBD1 (5 bases). The CDR3 has 15 amino acids. V was cut by 3 bases and J by 0 bases, with 9 bases left in between. In germline, CDR1 is SGHNT, CDR2 YENEEA.

The chain joins TRBV18 to TRBJ2-3; 10 bases align to TRBD2. Germline CDR1 KGHSH, CDR2 LQKENI. The CDR3 covers 16 residues. V shed 3 bases and J 2 bases; nucleotides not matched to a gene: 5. DNA of the CDR3: TGTGCCAGCTCACCCCGGACTAGCGGATACACAGATACGCAGTATTTT. It is translated as CASSPRTSGYTDTQYF.

The chain carries TRBV9 and TRBJ2-3; D perhaps matches TRBD2 (5 bases). V gave up 0 bases and J gave up 2 bases, with 13 bases separating them. The CDR3 is 16 amino acids. Germline CDR1 reads SGDLS; CDR2 reads YYNGEE. DNA for the CDR3: TGTGCCAGCAGCGTAGGACCAAGCGGAATCACAGATACGCAGTATTTT. Encoded protein: CASSVGPSGITDTQYF.

The chain combines TRBV9 with TRBJ2-3; D unclear. This CDR3 region has 12 residues. CDR1 and CDR2 (germline): SGDLS, YYNGEE. With 0 bases removed from V and 3 bases from J, the gap between germline ends came to 2 bases. CDR3 DNA sequence: TGTGCCAGCAGCGTAGCTACAGATACGCAGTATTTT. Its translation is CASSVATDTQYF.

V is TRBV15 and J is TRBJ2-5; 12 bases align to TRBD1. CDR3 length equals 16 residues. Trimming at V came to 3 bases and at J to 5 bases, leaving 7 bases not matched to a gene. Germline values: CDR1 LNHNV, CDR2 YYDKDF (reference sequence). The DNA for the CDR3 is TGTGCCACCAGCAGCGGGACAGGGGGCTTTATGGAGACCCAGTACTTC. It translates to CATSSGTGGFMETQYF.